This T cell receptor beta chain was recorded in a study of blood T cell repertoires in COVID-19. Whole-study context: Some COVID-19 samples were acute and others convalescent; all came from the United States, Italy and Spain.

As originally analysed: Reference gene primer amplification gave nucleated cell count estimates. Here immunoSEQ multiplex PCR was the method, and the copy in TCRdb shows in-frame clones only, minus some. V, J and clone size were drawn from that table, and D and trimming were deduced from the DNA. This table holds about 230,000 clones, 85% to 90% found once. Ages ranged from about 18 to 89 years, with residence in fewer than 25 US areas. Membership in each cohort depended on participant-reported clinical history. V dropped 4 bases and J dropped 1 base, with 10 bases sitting between them. Germline CDR1 is MNHEY and CDR2 is SVGEGT. CDR3 length: 15 residues.

Source material: PBMCs or T cells enriched from blood (not recorded which). The chain is built from TRBV6-2 or TRBV6-3 and TRBJ2-2; tentatively, D is TRBD1 (6 bases). This clonotype was sampled from a woman younger than 45 with acute COVID-19. CDR3 DNA: TGTGCCAGCAGTTGGTCACAGGGGAACACCGGGGAGCTGTTTTTT. It yields the protein CASSWSQGNTGELFF.